This T cell receptor (beta chain) was documented in a study of metastatic and nonmetastatic thyroid tumors. Whole-study context: Comparative analysis of repertoires was undertaken across blood and tumor or nodule tissue obtained from malignant and benign thyroid patients. Study conclusions and caveats: TCR beta diversity was reportedly significantly higher in malignant thyroid tumors than benign nodules, in blood and tumor.

All patients reached thyroid surgery having received no treatment beforehand. Germline CDR1 MNHNS, CDR2 SASEGT. CDR3 length: 14 residues. V dropped 6 bases and J dropped 1 base, with 9 bases sitting between them. As to this clone: Its specificity is not known.

Original analysis: The authors used CDR3 differences across clinicopathological groups to build a distant-metastasis classifier for papillary thyroid cancer. TCRdb redid the clone calls on the PCR reads using MiXCR. The V and J calls follow TCRdb's processing rather than the paper's. Altogether about 48,000 clones are present, around 20% being singletons, with the ten largest covering roughly 3.8%. The chain employs TRBV6-1 and TRBJ2-2; tentative D call: TRBD2 (6 bases). The clonotype was recovered from a male donor with papillary thyroid cancer or a benign thyroid nodule (not recorded which). Some clones in this sample may be carry-over from other donors' samples. Sequencing used blood. DNA for the CDR3: TGTGCCAGCAGGGTAGCGGTGAACACCGGGGAGCTGTTTTTT. Translated: CASRVAVNTGELFF.